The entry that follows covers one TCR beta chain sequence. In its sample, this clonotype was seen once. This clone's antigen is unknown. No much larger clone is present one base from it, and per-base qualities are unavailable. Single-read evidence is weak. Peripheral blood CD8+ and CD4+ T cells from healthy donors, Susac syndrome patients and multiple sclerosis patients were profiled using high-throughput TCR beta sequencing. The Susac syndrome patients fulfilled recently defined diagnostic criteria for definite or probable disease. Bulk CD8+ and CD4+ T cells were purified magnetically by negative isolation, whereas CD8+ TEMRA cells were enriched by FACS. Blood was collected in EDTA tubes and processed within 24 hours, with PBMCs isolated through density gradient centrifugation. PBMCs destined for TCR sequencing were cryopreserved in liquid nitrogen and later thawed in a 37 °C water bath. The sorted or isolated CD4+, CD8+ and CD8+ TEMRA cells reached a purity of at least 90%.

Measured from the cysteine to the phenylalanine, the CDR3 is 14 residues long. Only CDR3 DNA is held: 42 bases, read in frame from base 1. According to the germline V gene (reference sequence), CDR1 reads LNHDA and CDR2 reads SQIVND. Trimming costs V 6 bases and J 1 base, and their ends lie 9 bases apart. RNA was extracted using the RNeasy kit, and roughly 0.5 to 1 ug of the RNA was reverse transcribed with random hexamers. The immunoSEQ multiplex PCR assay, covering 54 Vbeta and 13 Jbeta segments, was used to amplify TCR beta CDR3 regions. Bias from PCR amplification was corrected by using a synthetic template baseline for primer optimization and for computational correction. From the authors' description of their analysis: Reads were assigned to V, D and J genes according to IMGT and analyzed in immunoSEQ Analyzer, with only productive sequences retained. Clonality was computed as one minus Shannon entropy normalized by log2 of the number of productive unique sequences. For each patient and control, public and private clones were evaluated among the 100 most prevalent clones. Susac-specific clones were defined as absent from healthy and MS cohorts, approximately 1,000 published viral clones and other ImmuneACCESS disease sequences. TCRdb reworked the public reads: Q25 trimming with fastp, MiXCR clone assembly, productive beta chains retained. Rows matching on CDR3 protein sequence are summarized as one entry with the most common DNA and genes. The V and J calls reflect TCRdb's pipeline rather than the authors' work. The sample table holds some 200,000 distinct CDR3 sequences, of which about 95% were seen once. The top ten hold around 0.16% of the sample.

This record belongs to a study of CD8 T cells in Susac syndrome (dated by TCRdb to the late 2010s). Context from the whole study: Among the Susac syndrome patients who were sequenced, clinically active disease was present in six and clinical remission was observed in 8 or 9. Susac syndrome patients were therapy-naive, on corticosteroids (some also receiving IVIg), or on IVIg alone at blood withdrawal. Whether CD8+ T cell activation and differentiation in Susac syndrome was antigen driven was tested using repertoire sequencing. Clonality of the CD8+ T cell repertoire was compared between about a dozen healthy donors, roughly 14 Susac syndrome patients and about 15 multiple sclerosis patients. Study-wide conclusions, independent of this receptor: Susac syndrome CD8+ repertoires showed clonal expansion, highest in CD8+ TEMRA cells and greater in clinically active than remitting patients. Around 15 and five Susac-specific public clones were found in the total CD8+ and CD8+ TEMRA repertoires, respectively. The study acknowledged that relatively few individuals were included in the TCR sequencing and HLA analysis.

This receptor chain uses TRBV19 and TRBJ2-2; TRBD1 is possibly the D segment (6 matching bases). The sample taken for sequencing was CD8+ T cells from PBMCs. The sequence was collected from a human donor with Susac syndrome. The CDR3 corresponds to CASSTGQNTGELFF. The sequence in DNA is TGTGCCAGTAGCACGGGACAGAACACCGGGGAGCTGTTTTTT. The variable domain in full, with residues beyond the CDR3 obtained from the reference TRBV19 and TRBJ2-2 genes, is DGGITQSPKYLFRKEGQNVTLSCEQNLNHDAMYWYRQDPGQGLRLIYYSQIVNDFQKGDIAEGYSVSREKKESFPLTVTSAQKNPTAFYLCASSTGQNTGELFFGEGSRLTVL.